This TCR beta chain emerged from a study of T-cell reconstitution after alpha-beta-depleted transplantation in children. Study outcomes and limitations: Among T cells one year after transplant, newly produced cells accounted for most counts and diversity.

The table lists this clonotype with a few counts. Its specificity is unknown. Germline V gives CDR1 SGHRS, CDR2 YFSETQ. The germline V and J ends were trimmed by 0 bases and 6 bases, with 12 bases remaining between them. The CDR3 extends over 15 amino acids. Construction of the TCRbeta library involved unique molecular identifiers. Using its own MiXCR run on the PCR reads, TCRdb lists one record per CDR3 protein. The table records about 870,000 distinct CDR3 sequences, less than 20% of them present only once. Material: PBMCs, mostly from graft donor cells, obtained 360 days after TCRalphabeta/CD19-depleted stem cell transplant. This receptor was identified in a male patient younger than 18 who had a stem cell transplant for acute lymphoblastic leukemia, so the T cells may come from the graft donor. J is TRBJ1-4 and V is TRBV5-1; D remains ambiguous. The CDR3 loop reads CASSLARRADEKLFF. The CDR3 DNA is TGCGCCAGCAGCTTGGCCCGGAGGGCAGATGAAAAACTGTTTTTT.